This TCR beta chain was found in a study of identical twins. A note on this clonotype: Antigen unknown.

Study-wide results and caveats: Excess twin sharing in beta out-of-frame sequences was weaker.

cDNA molecules carried unique molecular identifiers, and template switching added a universal primer site. From the 5' RACE reads, TCRdb called clonotypes with MiXCR, one entry per CDR3 protein. The table has 450,000 to 650,000 distinct CDR3 sequences, nearly 15% seen once. V lost 7 bases, J lost 6 bases, and 18 bases stayed unmatched. The CDR3 extends over 16 amino acids. Germline values: CDR1 MDHEN, CDR2 SYDVKM. The sample was also linked to a second study, of yellow fever vaccine responses in identical twins. According to that study: Reported findings indicate that twins' vaccine T cell responses seemed partially convergent, partially personalized.

This sequence joins TRBV28 and TRBJ2-7, with 7 bases aligning to TRBD2. The TCR comes from a woman under 30 in good health. What was sequenced was CD4+ T cells sorted from blood. CDR3 protein: CASTPSGSGIKFEQYF. For the CDR3, the DNA is TGTGCCAGCACTCCCTCGGGAAGCGGGATAAAGTTCGAGCAGTACTTC.